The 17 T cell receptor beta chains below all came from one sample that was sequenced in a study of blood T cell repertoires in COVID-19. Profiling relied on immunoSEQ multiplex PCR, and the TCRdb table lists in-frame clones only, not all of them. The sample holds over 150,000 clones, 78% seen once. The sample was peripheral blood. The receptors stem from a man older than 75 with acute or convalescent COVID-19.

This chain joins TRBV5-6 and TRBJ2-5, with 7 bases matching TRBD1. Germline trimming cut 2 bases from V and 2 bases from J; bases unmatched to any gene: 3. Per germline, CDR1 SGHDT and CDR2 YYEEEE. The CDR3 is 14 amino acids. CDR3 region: CASSFTGVQETQYF. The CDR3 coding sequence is TGTGCCAGCAGCTTTACAGGGGTGCAAGAGACCCAGTACTTC.

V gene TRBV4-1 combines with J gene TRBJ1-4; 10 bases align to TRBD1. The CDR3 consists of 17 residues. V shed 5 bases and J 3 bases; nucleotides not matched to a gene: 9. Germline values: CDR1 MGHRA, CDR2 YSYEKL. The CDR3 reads CASSDRDRGRANEKLFF. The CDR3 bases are TGCGCCAGCAGCGACCGGGACAGGGGACGAGCTAATGAAAAACTGTTTTTT.

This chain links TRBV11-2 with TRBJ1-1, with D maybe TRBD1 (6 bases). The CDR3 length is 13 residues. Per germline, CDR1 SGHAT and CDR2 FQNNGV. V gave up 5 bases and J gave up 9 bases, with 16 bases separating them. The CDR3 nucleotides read TGTGCCAGCAGCGTGAACGACAGGAGACAAGCTTTCTTT. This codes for CASSVNDRRQAFF.

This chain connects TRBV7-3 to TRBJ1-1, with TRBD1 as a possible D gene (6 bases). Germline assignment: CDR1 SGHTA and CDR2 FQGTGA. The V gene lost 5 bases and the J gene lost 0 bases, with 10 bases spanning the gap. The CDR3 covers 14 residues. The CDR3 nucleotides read TGTGCCAGCAGCCCGACAGGAGTGAACACTGAAGCTTTCTTT. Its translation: CASSPTGVNTEAFF.

CDR3 DNA sequence: TGTGCCAGCAGCCGGCGACAGGGTAATTCACCCCTCCACTTT. Its translation: CASSRRQGNSPLHF. V gene TRBV3-1 (or the pseudogene TRBV3-2) combines with J gene TRBJ1-6; 7 bases are a match to TRBD1. V shed 4 bases, J shed 6 bases, and the junction held 3 bases outside the gene matches. Germline V gene data show CDR1 as LGHDT and CDR2 as YNNKEL (reference sequence). The CDR3 length is 14 residues.

CDR3 coding DNA: TGTGCCAGCAGCTCCAATTCGGGTAATCAGCCCCAGCATTTT. Protein: CASSSNSGNQPQHF. This chain connects TRBV7-9 to TRBJ1-5; D remains unclear. Germline CDR1 and CDR2: SEHNR and FQNEAQ (reference sequence). The CDR3 has 14 amino acids. Trimming removed 4 bases from V and 4 bases from J, with 11 bases in between.

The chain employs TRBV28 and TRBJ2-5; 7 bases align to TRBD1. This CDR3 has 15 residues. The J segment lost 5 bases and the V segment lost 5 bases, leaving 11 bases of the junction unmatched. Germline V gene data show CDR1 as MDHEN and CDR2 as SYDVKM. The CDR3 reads CASSHRQGSWETQYF. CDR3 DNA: TGTGCCAGCAGTCACCGACAGGGATCGTGGGAGACCCAGTACTTC.

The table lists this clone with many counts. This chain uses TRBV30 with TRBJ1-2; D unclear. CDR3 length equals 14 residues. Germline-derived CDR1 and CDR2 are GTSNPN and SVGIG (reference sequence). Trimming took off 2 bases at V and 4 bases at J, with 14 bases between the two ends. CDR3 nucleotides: TGTGCCTGGAGTAAGCCTCGGTTTGGCTATGGCTACACCTTC. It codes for CAWSKPRFGYGYTF.

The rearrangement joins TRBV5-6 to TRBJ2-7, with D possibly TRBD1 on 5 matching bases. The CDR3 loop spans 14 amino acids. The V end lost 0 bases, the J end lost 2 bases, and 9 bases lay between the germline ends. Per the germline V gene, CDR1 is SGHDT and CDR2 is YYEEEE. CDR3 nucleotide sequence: TGTGCCAGCAGCTTGGGACAGCAGACCTACGAGCAGTACGTC. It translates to CASSLGQQTYEQYV.

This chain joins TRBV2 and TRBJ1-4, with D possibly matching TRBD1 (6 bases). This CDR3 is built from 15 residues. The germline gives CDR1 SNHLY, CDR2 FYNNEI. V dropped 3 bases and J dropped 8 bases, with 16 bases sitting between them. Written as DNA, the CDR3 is TGTGCCAGCAGTGAGGGGTTGGGGGCTTACGAAAAACTGTTTTTT. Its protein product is CASSEGLGAYEKLFF.

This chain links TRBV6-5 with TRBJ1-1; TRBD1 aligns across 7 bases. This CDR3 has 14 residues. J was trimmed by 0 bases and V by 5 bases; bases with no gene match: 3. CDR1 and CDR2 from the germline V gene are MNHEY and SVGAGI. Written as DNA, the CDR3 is TGTGCCAGCAGTAACAGGGGAATGAACACTGAAGCTTTCTTT. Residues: CASSNRGMNTEAFF.

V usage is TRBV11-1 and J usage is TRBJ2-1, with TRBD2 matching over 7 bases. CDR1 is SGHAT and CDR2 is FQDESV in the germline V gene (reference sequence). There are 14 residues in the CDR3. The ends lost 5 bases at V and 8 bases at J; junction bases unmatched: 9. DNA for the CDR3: TGTGCCAGCAGCCCGGGGAGGGAGTCCCATGAGCAGTTCTTC. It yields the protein CASSPGRESHEQFF.

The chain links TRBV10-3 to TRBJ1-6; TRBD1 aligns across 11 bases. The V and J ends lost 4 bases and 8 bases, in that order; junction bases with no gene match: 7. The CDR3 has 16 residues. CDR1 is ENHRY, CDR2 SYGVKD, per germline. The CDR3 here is CAISGTGGVSDSPLHF. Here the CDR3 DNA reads TGTGCCATCAGTGGGACAGGGGGCGTATCGGATTCACCCCTCCACTTT.

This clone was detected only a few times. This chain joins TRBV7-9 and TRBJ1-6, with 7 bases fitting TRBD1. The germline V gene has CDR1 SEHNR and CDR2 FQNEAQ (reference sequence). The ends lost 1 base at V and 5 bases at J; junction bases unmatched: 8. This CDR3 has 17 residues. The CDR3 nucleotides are TGTGCCAGCAGCTTAGGGGCAAGAGACAGGGATAATTCACCCCTCCACTTT. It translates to CASSLGARDRDNSPLHF.

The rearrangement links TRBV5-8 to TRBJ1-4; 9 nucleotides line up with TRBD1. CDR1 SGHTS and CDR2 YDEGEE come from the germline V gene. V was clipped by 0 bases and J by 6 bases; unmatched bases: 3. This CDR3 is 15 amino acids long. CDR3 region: CASSLVGQGDEKLFF. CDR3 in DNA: TGTGCCAGCAGCTTGGTGGGACAGGGTGATGAAAAACTGTTTTTT.

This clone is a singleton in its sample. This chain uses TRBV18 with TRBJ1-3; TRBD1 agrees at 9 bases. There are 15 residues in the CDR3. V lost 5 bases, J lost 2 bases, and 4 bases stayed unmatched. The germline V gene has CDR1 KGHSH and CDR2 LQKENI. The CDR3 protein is CASSSDRGPGNTIYF. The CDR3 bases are TGTGCCAGCTCATCGGACAGGGGACCTGGAAACACCATATATTTT.

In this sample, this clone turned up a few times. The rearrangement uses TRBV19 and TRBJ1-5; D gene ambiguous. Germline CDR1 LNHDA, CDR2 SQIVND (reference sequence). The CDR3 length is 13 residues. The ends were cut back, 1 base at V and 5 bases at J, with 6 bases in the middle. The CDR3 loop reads CASSIVSYQPQHF. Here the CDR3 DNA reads TGTGCCAGTAGTATAGTTTCTTATCAGCCCCAGCATTTT.